A selection of T cell receptor beta chains follows, all from one sample in a study of blood T cell repertoires in COVID-19. Profiled with immunoSEQ multiplex PCR; TCRdb holds only in-frame clones, not every one. This sample has 140,000 to 150,000 clones, with 80% found just once. The sample was peripheral blood. These receptors came from a man between 65 and 85 years old who had recovered from COVID-19. Each CDR3 is given with its conserved first and last residue. The D gene is left open where the match is weak. Some rows mark clone size as missing; the rest say once, few, many or name a class of expanded clone.

D | J | V | size | DNA | CDR3
TRBD2 | TRBJ2-7 | TRBV4-3 | . | TGCGCCAGCAGCCAAGAAGTTAGGACTAGCAACGAGCAGTACTTC | CASSQEVRTSNEQYF
. | TRBJ2-7 | TRBV11-2 | . | TGTGCCAGCAGCTTAGTAGGGAGAGGGACCTACGAGCAGTACTTC | CASSLVGRGTYEQYF
TRBD1 | TRBJ2-7 | TRBV9 | . | TGTGCCAGCAGCCGGACAGGGTTAGCCCACGAGCAGTACTTC | CASSRTGLAHEQYF
. | TRBJ1-5 | TRBV27 | . | TGTGCCAGCAGTTTTGTCTGGGGCGAGACGGGTCAGCCCCAGCATTTT | CASSFVWGETGQPQHF
. | TRBJ1-4 | TRBV29-1 | . | TGCAGCGTAGAAAAGAGCCAGGGAAGAGGAGAAAAACTGTTTTTT | CSVEKSQGRGEKLFF
. | TRBJ2-7 | TRBV19 | . | TGTGCCAGTCAGACGTCAGGGGCCTTCTCCTACGAGCAGTACTTC | CASQTSGAFSYEQYF
. | TRBJ2-3 | TRBV3-1/TRBV3-2 | . | TGTGCCAGCAGCCAAGATAGGAGGGTCTGGGCAGATACGCAGTATTTT | CASSQDRRVWADTQYF
. | TRBJ2-7 | TRBV11-3 | . | TGTGCCAGCAGCTTAGATTTCCCATCCGAGGCCTTCGAGCAGTACTTC | CASSLDFPSEAFEQYF
. | TRBJ2-3 | TRBV19 | . | . | CASTSGVAGGLLNTDTQYF
TRBD1 | TRBJ2-2 | TRBV19 | . | TGTGCCAGTAGGTCAAAGTCAGGGGGCTACACCGGGGAGCTGTTTTTT | CASRSKSGGYTGELFF
TRBD2 | TRBJ2-1 | TRBV19 | . | TGTGCCAGTAGTACCCTAGCGGGGAACTACAATGAGCAGTTCTTC | CASSTLAGNYNEQFF
TRBD2 | TRBJ2-1 | TRBV28 | . | TGTGCCAGCAGTTTAGGGACTAGCATCAATGAGCAGTTCTTC | CASSLGTSINEQFF
. | TRBJ2-1 | TRBV19 | few | TGTGCCAGTAGTATTAGCGGCCACCACAATGAGCAGTTCTTC | CASSISGHHNEQFF
TRBD1 | TRBJ1-3 | TRBV30 | . | TGTGCCTGGAGAGCGACAGGGAGCCATGGAAACACCATATATTTT | CAWRATGSHGNTIYF
. | TRBJ2-1 | TRBV6-2/TRBV6-3 | . | TGTGCCAGCAGCCCCTCGGGACTCCGACGCGCCTACAATGAGCAGTTCTTC | CASSPSGLRRAYNEQFF
. | TRBJ2-1 | TRBV20-1 | few | TGCAGTGCTAGTGGCGTTGAGCAGTTCTTC | CSASGVEQFF
. | TRBJ2-1 | TRBV5-4 | . | TGTGCCAGCAGCTTCCGACAGAGCTCCTACAATGAGCAGTTCTTC | CASSFRQSSYNEQFF
. | TRBJ2-3 | TRBV4-3 | . | TGCGCCAGCAGCCTTTGGGGTCGGGGGAGCGACGCAGATACGCAGTATTTT | CASSLWGRGSDADTQYF
. | TRBJ1-1 | TRBV6-5 | . | TGTGCCAGCAGTTACTCGCAGGGGAACACTGAAGCTTTCTTT | CASSYSQGNTEAFF
TRBD1 | TRBJ2-2 | TRBV7-9 | . | TGTGCCAGCAGCTTCCAAACAAAACAGGGGGTGAACACCGGGGAGCTGTTTTTT | CASSFQTKQGVNTGELFF
. | TRBJ2-7 | TRBV7-8 | . | TGTGCCAGCACCCTACCCTCCCGGTCAGGGGCGAGACTCTACGAGCAGTACTTC | CASTLPSRSGARLYEQYF
. | TRBJ2-3 | TRBV4-1 | once | TGCGCCAGCAGCCAAGATGCAGGGGCCCGAATAGATACGCAGTATTTT | CASSQDAGARIDTQYF